A selection of T cell receptor beta chains follows, all from one sample in a study of Ad26.COV2.S vaccination and SARS-CoV-2 variants. Clones were sequenced by immunoSEQ multiplex PCR, and TCRdb holds only the in-frame ones, with some missing. The table has hundreds of thousands of clones, 80% to 90% seen once. Sequencing was performed on peripheral blood, taken in a trial of Ad26.COV2.S vaccine versus placebo. These receptors all stem from a person aged 18 to 65 who received the Ad26.COV2.S COVID-19 vaccine or a placebo. The CDR3 runs from the conserved cysteine through the conserved F or W. Each record gives: V gene, clone size, D gene, J gene, CDR3 protein, CDR3 DNA. D genes are given only for firm matches. Clone size is not always given. Where it is, it says once, few, many or a class for expanded clones.

v_call: TRBV6-5; clone_size: NA; d_call: NA; j_call: TRBJ2-3; cdr3_aa: CASSYAPGDTQYF; cdr3_nt: TGTGCCAGCAGTTACGCGCCGGGGGATACGCAGTATTTT
v_call: TRBV11-1; clone_size: few; d_call: TRBD1; j_call: TRBJ2-1; cdr3_aa: CASSSGQGLYNEQFF; cdr3_nt: TGTGCCAGCAGCTCTGGACAGGGTCTCTACAATGAGCAGTTCTTC
v_call: TRBV6-2/TRBV6-3; clone_size: once; d_call: NA; j_call: TRBJ1-5; cdr3_aa: CASSYPPPTRRGNQPQHF; cdr3_nt: TGTGCCAGCAGTTACCCACCCCCGACACGCCGGGGCAATCAGCCCCAGCATTTT
v_call: TRBV27; clone_size: NA; d_call: NA; j_call: TRBJ2-1; cdr3_aa: CASSLRASSYNEQFF; cdr3_nt: TGTGCCAGCAGTTTAAGAGCTAGCTCCTACAATGAGCAGTTCTTC
v_call: TRBV10-3; clone_size: NA; d_call: NA; j_call: TRBJ2-2; cdr3_aa: CAITPSWDSGSGELFF; cdr3_nt: TGTGCCATCACGCCGAGTTGGGACAGCGGGTCCGGGGAGCTGTTTTTT
v_call: TRBV9; clone_size: NA; d_call: NA; j_call: TRBJ1-2; cdr3_aa: CASSVTPTPNYGYTF; cdr3_nt: TGTGCCAGCAGCGTGACACCTACCCCTAACTATGGCTACACCTTC
v_call: TRBV18; clone_size: NA; d_call: NA; j_call: TRBJ2-3; cdr3_aa: CASSPPSTDTQYF; cdr3_nt: TGTGCCAGCTCACCGCCAAGCACAGATACGCAGTATTTT
v_call: TRBV29-1; clone_size: NA; d_call: TRBD1; j_call: TRBJ1-2; cdr3_aa: CSGSGGSPYGYTF; cdr3_nt: TGCAGCGGATCAGGGGGATCCCCCTATGGCTACACCTTC
v_call: TRBV29-1; clone_size: NA; d_call: TRBD1; j_call: TRBJ1-1; cdr3_aa: CSVEKYRGLNTEAFF; cdr3_nt: TGCAGCGTTGAAAAATACAGGGGGCTGAACACTGAAGCTTTCTTT
v_call: TRBV11-3; clone_size: NA; d_call: NA; j_call: TRBJ2-5; cdr3_aa: CASSYRVREETQYF; cdr3_nt: TGTGCCAGCAGCTACAGGGTTCGAGAGGAGACCCAGTACTTC
v_call: TRBV19; clone_size: NA; d_call: NA; j_call: TRBJ2-3; cdr3_aa: CASSVSVGTDTQYF; cdr3_nt: TGTGCCAGTAGTGTCTCGGTTGGCACAGATACGCAGTATTTT
v_call: TRBV4-1; clone_size: NA; d_call: NA; j_call: TRBJ2-1; cdr3_aa: CASSQVSGHLRNEQFF; cdr3_nt: TGCGCCAGCAGCCAAGTATCGGGACACCTCAGGAATGAGCAGTTCTTC
v_call: TRBV2; clone_size: NA; d_call: TRBD1; j_call: TRBJ2-5; cdr3_aa: CASSERAGGETQYF; cdr3_nt: TGTGCCAGCAGTGAAAGGGCAGGGGGAGAGACCCAGTACTTC
v_call: TRBV9; clone_size: NA; d_call: NA; j_call: TRBJ2-1; cdr3_aa: CASSVGSEAYNEQFF; cdr3_nt: TGTGCCAGCAGCGTGGGTAGCGAGGCCTACAATGAGCAGTTCTTC
v_call: TRBV6-2/TRBV6-3; clone_size: NA; d_call: TRBD1; j_call: TRBJ1-5; cdr3_aa: CASSYSTSTGGNQPQHF; cdr3_nt: TGTGCCAGCAGTTACTCGACTTCGACAGGGGGCAATCAGCCCCAGCATTTT
v_call: TRBV5-1; clone_size: NA; d_call: NA; j_call: TRBJ2-7; cdr3_aa: CASSGVPVNQQYF; cdr3_nt: TGCGCCAGCAGTGGGGTACCCGTGAATCAGCAGTACTTC
v_call: TRBV9; clone_size: NA; d_call: TRBD2; j_call: TRBJ2-3; cdr3_aa: CASSPPSPRGGRTDTQYF; cdr3_nt: TGTGCCAGCAGCCCGCCCTCCCCGCGGGGGGGAAGGACAGATACGCAGTATTTT
v_call: TRBV15; clone_size: NA; d_call: TRBD1; j_call: TRBJ1-4; cdr3_aa: CATQDRVNEKLFF; cdr3_nt: TGTGCCACCCAGGACAGGGTTAATGAAAAACTGTTTTTT
v_call: TRBV10-3; clone_size: NA; d_call: NA; j_call: TRBJ1-3; cdr3_aa: CAISDYRTSGNTIYF; cdr3_nt: TGTGCCATCAGTGATTACAGAACCTCTGGAAACACCATATATTTT
v_call: TRBV9; clone_size: once; d_call: TRBD1; j_call: TRBJ2-6; cdr3_aa: CASGLGQVFSGANVLTF; cdr3_nt: TGTGCCAGCGGATTGGGACAGGTTTTCTCTGGGGCCAACGTCCTGACTTTC
v_call: TRBV30; clone_size: NA; d_call: NA; j_call: TRBJ1-6; cdr3_aa: CAWSVGTRASNNSPLHF; cdr3_nt: TGTGCCTGGAGTGTTGGGACACGGGCATCCAATAATTCACCCCTCCACTTT
v_call: TRBV7-9; clone_size: NA; d_call: TRBD1; j_call: TRBJ2-7; cdr3_aa: CASSLRRDRVVSEQYF; cdr3_nt: TGTGCCAGCAGCTTAAGACGGGACAGGGTTGTATCCGAGCAGTACTTC
v_call: TRBV19; clone_size: NA; d_call: NA; j_call: TRBJ1-5; cdr3_aa: CASSINLGGNQPQHF; cdr3_nt: TGTGCCAGTAGTATAAACTTGGGGGGCAATCAGCCCCAGCATTTT
v_call: TRBV12-3/TRBV12-4; clone_size: few; d_call: NA; j_call: TRBJ1-5; cdr3_aa: CASSFRVLQPQHF; cdr3_nt: TGTGCCAGCAGTTTTAGGGTGCTTCAGCCCCAGCATTTT
v_call: TRBV28; clone_size: NA; d_call: TRBD1; j_call: TRBJ1-5; cdr3_aa: CASTKRGQGNQPQHF; cdr3_nt: TGTGCCAGCACCAAGAGGGGACAGGGCAATCAGCCCCAGCATTTT
v_call: TRBV5-6; clone_size: few; d_call: TRBD1; j_call: TRBJ2-3; cdr3_aa: CASSLGGQGLDTQYF; cdr3_nt: TGTGCCAGCAGCTTGGGGGGACAGGGGTTAGATACGCAGTATTTT
v_call: TRBV18; clone_size: NA; d_call: TRBD1; j_call: TRBJ1-2; cdr3_aa: CASSPPGQPYPYTF; cdr3_nt: TGTGCCAGCTCACCACCGGGACAGCCATATCCCTACACCTTC
v_call: TRBV5-4; clone_size: NA; d_call: TRBD2; j_call: TRBJ2-3; cdr3_aa: CASSLVGGSTDTQYF; cdr3_nt: TGTGCCAGCAGCTTGGTGGGGGGGAGCACAGATACGCAGTATTTT
v_call: TRBV27; clone_size: NA; d_call: TRBD2; j_call: TRBJ2-3; cdr3_aa: CASSPSSGSRDTQYF; cdr3_nt: TGTGCCAGCAGTCCGTCTAGCGGGAGTAGGGATACGCAGTATTTT
v_call: TRBV7-9; clone_size: NA; d_call: TRBD2; j_call: TRBJ2-2; cdr3_aa: CASSGSGSLVTGELFF; cdr3_nt: TGTGCCAGCAGTGGTAGCGGGAGTTTGGTCACCGGGGAGCTGTTTTTT
v_call: TRBV3-1/TRBV3-2; clone_size: NA; d_call: NA; j_call: TRBJ1-4; cdr3_aa: CASSQIPRRANEKLFF; cdr3_nt: TGTGCCAGCAGCCAAATCCCTCGGCGGGCTAATGAAAAACTGTTTTTT
v_call: TRBV6-2/TRBV6-3; clone_size: NA; d_call: NA; j_call: TRBJ1-6; cdr3_aa: CASSLVGPWDSPLHF; cdr3_nt: TGTGCCAGCAGTTTGGTCGGGCCGTGGGATTCACCCCTCCACTTT
v_call: TRBV24-1; clone_size: NA; d_call: TRBD2; j_call: TRBJ2-5; cdr3_aa: CATSDAGRETQYF; cdr3_nt: TGTGCCACCAGTGATGCCGGGAGGGAGACCCAGTACTTC
v_call: TRBV6-2/TRBV6-3; clone_size: NA; d_call: TRBD1; j_call: TRBJ2-3; cdr3_aa: CASSYATGEGTDTQYF; cdr3_nt: TGTGCCAGCAGTTACGCGACAGGGGAGGGCACAGATACGCAGTATTTT
v_call: TRBV7-9; clone_size: NA; d_call: NA; j_call: TRBJ1-6; cdr3_aa: CASSSPESRSSPLHF; cdr3_nt: TGTGCCAGCAGCTCCCCCGAGTCAAGGAGTTCACCCCTCCACTTT
v_call: TRBV10-3; clone_size: NA; d_call: NA; j_call: TRBJ1-1; cdr3_aa: CAILTTEAFF; cdr3_nt: TGTGCCATCCTCACCACTGAAGCTTTCTTT
v_call: TRBV5-1; clone_size: NA; d_call: TRBD1; j_call: TRBJ1-1; cdr3_aa: CASSHGLANRGTEAFF; cdr3_nt: TGCGCCAGCAGCCATGGACTAGCTAACAGGGGCACTGAAGCTTTCTTT